What follows are 27 T cell receptor beta chains derived from one specimen sequenced in a study of CD8+CD57+ T cells in acquired aplastic anemia. For CDR3 and TCR beta VDJ profiling, genomic DNA was the template used. TCRdb passed the reads through MiXCR, listing each CDR3 protein once. The sample includes approximately 190,000 distinct CDR3 sequences, under 55% of them seen just once. Patients selected for sequencing had displayed CD8+CD57+ cell expansion by flow cytometry. The source material was sorted CD4+, CD8+, or CD8+CD57+ T cells (not recorded which) from PBMCs. The source of these receptors is a human donor with aplastic anemia.

The chain joins TRBV20-1 to TRBJ2-1; D unresolved. This CDR3 comprises 11 residues. Germline CDR1 is DFQATT and CDR2 is SNEGSKA (reference sequence). The CDR3 reads CSVFYRNEQFF. The CDR3 DNA reads as TGCAGCGTATTCTACCGCAATGAGCAGTTCTTC.

This clonotype was detected ten times or more. This rearrangement joins TRBV29-1 to TRBJ2-1; TRBD2 aligns across 8 bases. The germline gives CDR1 SQVTM, CDR2 ANQGSEA. This CDR3 is 15 amino acids long. V was pared by 4 bases and J by 6 bases, with 11 bases of the junction left unmatched. The CDR3 nucleotides read TGCAGCGTTGTTTCCGGCAGCGGGAGCTTCAATGAGCAGTTCTTC. It encodes CSVVSGSGSFNEQFF.

This rearrangement joins TRBV9 to TRBJ2-7; 7 positions agree with TRBD1. With 3 bases clipped from V and 0 bases from J, the junction kept 9 bases outside the gene matches. The germline gives CDR1 SGDLS, CDR2 YYNGEE. This CDR3 spans 16 amino acids. The DNA for the CDR3 is TGTGCCAGCAGCGCAGGGGGAGCGTCGAGCTCCTACGAGCAGTACTTC. As protein: CASSAGGASSSYEQYF.

This clonotype was counted a few times. This chain uses TRBV10-1 with TRBJ2-7, with D perhaps matching TRBD2 (6 bases). This CDR3 is built from 16 residues. The germline V gene encodes CDR1 WNHNN and CDR2 SYGVQD (reference sequence). Trimming removed 10 bases at V and 3 bases at J, with 25 bases between. The CDR3 nucleotides read TGCGCCACTCCTAGGCGACGGGGGATACCCTTCTACGAGCAGTACTTC. This codes for CATPRRRGIPFYEQYF.

This clonotype appeared many times. The V call is TRBV19, the J call TRBJ1-4; 11 nucleotides line up with TRBD1. The germline CDR1 and CDR2 sequences are LNHDA and SQIVND (reference sequence). After removal of 5 bases from V and 3 bases from J, the junction contained 11 bases not matched to a gene. This CDR3 spans 18 amino acids. The CDR3 region has the DNA TGTGCCAGTAGTGGTCGGACAGGGGGCTCGGTATCTAATGAAAAACTGTTTTTT. Protein sequence: CASSGRTGGSVSNEKLFF.

The chain carries TRBV29-1 and TRBJ2-7, with 10 bases matching TRBD1. The ends lost 6 bases at V and 3 bases at J; junction bases unmatched: 5. The germline gives CDR1 SQVTM, CDR2 ANQGSEA. The CDR3 is 13 residues long. Here the CDR3 DNA reads TGCAGCGTCCGGACAGGGGGGAGCTACGAGCAGTACTTC. Translation gives CSVRTGGSYEQYF.

This chain connects TRBV10-3 to TRBJ2-7; 11 bases line up with TRBD1. CDR1 and CDR2 (germline): ENHRY, SYGVKD. Trimming at V came to 5 bases and at J to 2 bases, leaving 2 bases not matched to a gene. The CDR3 covers 14 residues. DNA of the CDR3: TGTGCCATCAGTCCGGGACAGGGGGCCTACGAGCAGTACTTC. This translates into CAISPGQGAYEQYF.

CDR3 residues: CATSRDGTLQETQYF. CDR3 bases: TGTGCCACCAGCAGAGACGGGACTTTACAAGAGACCCAGTACTTC. The V gene is TRBV15, the J gene TRBJ2-5, with D perhaps matching TRBD2 (6 bases). This CDR3 comprises 15 residues. Germline V gives CDR1 LNHNV, CDR2 YYDKDF (reference sequence). Deletions cut 0 bases from V and 2 bases from J, with 10 bases between.

This clonotype appeared many times. The chain employs TRBV12-3 or TRBV12-4 and TRBJ1-2; the D gene is possibly TRBD1 (5 bases). Trimming stripped 4 bases from V and 3 bases from J, with 6 bases between. This CDR3 contains 12 residues. The DNA for the CDR3 is TGTGCCAGCAGTTGGGGGGACTATGGCTACACCTTC. Its protein product is CASSWGDYGYTF.

Turning to this clonotype: A much larger clone differs by one base, so this may be a read error. The V call is TRBV11-2, the J call TRBJ1-3, with D unclear. The CDR3 runs 13 residues. From germline, CDR1 is SGHAT and CDR2 FQNNGV. CDR3 protein: CASSLEPGNTVYF. The CDR3 coding sequence is TGTGCCAGCAGCTTAGAGCCTGGAAACACCGTATATTTT. Full variable domain (rest looked up from reference TRBV11-2 and TRBJ1-3): EAGVAQSPRYKIIEKRQSVAFWCNPISGHATLYWYQQILGQGPKLLIQFQNNGVVDDSQLPKDRFSAERLKGVDSTLKIQPAKLEDSAVYLCASSLEPGNTVYFGEGSWLTVV.

This clonotype appeared many times. The chain has TRBV6-1 and TRBJ1-2, with 7 bases aligning to TRBD1. The V gene end was trimmed by 5 bases and the J gene end by 8 bases; junction bases not matched to a gene: 8. This CDR3 region has 13 residues. The germline V gene encodes CDR1 MNHNS and CDR2 SASEGT. In DNA, the CDR3 is TGTGCCAGCAGTCCAAAGGGGGCGCGGGGCTACACCTTC. It translates to CASSPKGARGYTF.

As to this clonotype: At one end, the junction sequence differs from germline, possibly due to a read error. The rearrangement joins TRBV7-2 to TRBJ1-1; D call uncertain. The CDR3 spans 12 residues. Germline CDR1 reads SGHTA; CDR2 reads FQGNSA. CDR3 amino acids: CAGSCRGSEAFF. As DNA, the CDR3 is TGTGCCGGCAGCTGCAGAGGTTCTGAAGCTTTCTTT.

CDR3 nucleotide sequence: TGTGCCAGCAGCTTTAACCGGGCCGCCGAGCAGTACTTC. Its protein is CASSFNRAAEQYF. The chain is built from TRBV7-9 and TRBJ2-7; D remains ambiguous. Between the trimmed V and J ends, which lost 3 bases and 6 bases, there was a span of 12 bases. Germline V lookup: CDR1 SEHNR, CDR2 FQNEAQ (reference sequence). The CDR3 spans 13 residues. Variable domain in full (rest from reference TRBV7-9 and TRBJ2-7): DTGVSQNPRHKITKRGQNVTFRCDPISEHNRLYWYRQTLGQGPEFLTYFQNEAQLEKSRLLSDRFSAERPKGSFSTLEIQRTEQGDSAMYLCASSFNRAAEQYFGPGTRLTVT.

The genes are TRBV2 and TRBJ1-1; D perhaps matches TRBD1 (6 bases). V was cut by 6 bases and J by 0 bases, with 8 bases left in between. CDR1 and CDR2 (germline): SNHLY, FYNNEI. The CDR3 sequence is 13 residues long. The CDR3 region has the DNA TGTGCCAGCAGACAGGGTATGAACACTGAAGCTTTCTTT. The encoded protein is CASRQGMNTEAFF.

This clonotype was recorded at least ten times. The gene calls are TRBV20-1 and TRBJ2-7, with 9 bases matching TRBD2. The germline CDR1 and CDR2 sequences are DFQATT and SNEGSKA (reference sequence). The junction had 4 bases not matched to a gene; V was cut back by 4 bases and J by 0 bases. The CDR3 runs to 14 residues. CDR3: CSAIGGRVSYEQYF. Here the CDR3 DNA reads TGCAGTGCTATCGGCGGGAGGGTCTCCTACGAGCAGTACTTC.

In its sample, this clonotype was seen many times. This rearrangement joins TRBV24-1 to TRBJ1-5; 7 positions agree with TRBD1. The CDR3 has 14 residues. V gave up 4 bases and J gave up 8 bases; unmatched junction bases: 7. From germline, CDR1 is KGHDR and CDR2 SFDVKD. The CDR3 DNA follows: TGTGCCACCAGTGAAAGGACAGGAATCGAGCCCCAGCATTTT. It translates to CATSERTGIEPQHF.

The chain combines TRBV19 with TRBJ1-2; weak D call: TRBD1 (5 bases). V was trimmed by 8 bases and J by 4 bases, leaving 14 bases between them. Germline-derived CDR1 and CDR2 are LNHDA and SQIVND (reference sequence). There are 13 residues in the CDR3. The CDR3 DNA reads TGTGCCAGTTCGGGACCGATTGCCTATGGCTACACCTTC. Translation: CASSGPIAYGYTF.

The chain uses TRBV5-5 and TRBJ1-1; no clear D gene. Deletions cut 3 bases from V and 0 bases from J, with 15 bases between. CDR3 size: 16 residues. Per the germline V gene, CDR1 is SGHKS and CDR2 is YYEKEE (reference sequence). The CDR3 protein is CASSSRPNSMNTEAFF. The CDR3 nucleotides are TGTGCCAGCAGCTCTAGACCCAACAGCATGAACACTGAAGCTTTCTTT. Based on the CDR3 plus reference TRBV5-5 and TRBJ1-1, the full variable domain is DAGVTQSPTHLIKTRGQQVTLRCSPISGHKSVSWYQQVLGQGPQFIFQYYEKEERGRGNFPDRFSARQFPNYSSELNVNALLLGDSALYLCASSSRPNSMNTEAFFGQGTRLTVV.

V and J are TRBV7-2 and TRBJ1-6, with TRBD1 as a possible D gene (6 bases). There are 14 residues in the CDR3. The ends were cut back, 5 bases at V and 7 bases at J, with 12 bases in the middle. Germline V CDR1 and CDR2: SGHTA, FQGNSA. The DNA of the CDR3 is TGTGCCAGCAGCCCCTGGACAGACAATTCACCCCTCCACTTT. It codes for CASSPWTDNSPLHF.

This clonotype turned up a few times. The chain recombines TRBV10-3 with TRBJ1-6; D gene uncertain. CDR1 and CDR2 (germline): ENHRY, SYGVKD. The CDR3 totals 15 residues. V was pared by 2 bases and J by 0 bases, with 5 bases between. The CDR3: CAISEEGSYNSPLHF. In DNA form, the CDR3 reads TGTGCCATCAGTGAGGAGGGCTCCTATAATTCACCCCTCCACTTT.

Comment on this clonotype: It may be a read error: a sequence one base away is much more abundant. The genes are TRBV10-1 and TRBJ1-1; TRBD1 is a possible D gene (5 bases). Per the germline V gene, CDR1 is WNHNN and CDR2 is SYGVQD (reference sequence). CDR3 size: 15 residues. The CDR3 is CASNYSKRGRTEAFF. The CDR3 DNA is TGTGCCAGCAATTACTCGAAGAGGGGTCGAACTGAAGCTTTCTTT.

This clonotype was observed a few times. The rearrangement uses TRBV7-9 and TRBJ1-2, with TRBD1 matching over 7 bases. CDR3 length: 14 amino acids. The germline V gene encodes CDR1 SEHNR and CDR2 FQNEAQ (reference sequence). V lost 2 bases to trimming and J lost 2 bases; unmatched junction nucleotides: 2. DNA for the CDR3: TGTGCCAGCAGCTTAACAGGGGTGAACTATGGCTACACCTTC. It encodes CASSLTGVNYGYTF. Based on the CDR3 plus reference TRBV7-9 and TRBJ1-2, the full variable domain is DTGVSQNPRHKITKRGQNVTFRCDPISEHNRLYWYRQTLGQGPEFLTYFQNEAQLEKSRLLSDRFSAERPKGSFSTLEIQRTEQGDSAMYLCASSLTGVNYGYTFGSGTRLTVV.

This clonotype was counted many times. The V and J genes are TRBV6-4 and TRBJ2-6; possibly TRBD1 for D (6 bases). Germline CDR1 reads MRHNA; CDR2 reads SNTAGT. This CDR3 spans 17 amino acids. V dropped 5 bases and J dropped 0 bases, with 14 bases sitting between them. CDR3 DNA sequence: TGTGCCAGCAGTCGTACAGGGCCCAACTCTGGGGCCAACGTCCTGACTTTC. Translating gives CASSRTGPNSGANVLTF.

The J gene is TRBJ2-5, the V gene TRBV9; TRBD2 matches 15 bases. The CDR3 consists of 16 residues. Germline V lookup: CDR1 SGDLS, CDR2 YYNGEE. The J segment lost 2 bases and the V segment lost 4 bases, leaving 3 bases of the junction unmatched. This chain's CDR3 is CASSPGLAGGQETQYF. The DNA for the CDR3 is TGTGCCAGCAGCCCAGGACTAGCGGGAGGGCAAGAGACCCAGTACTTC.

To note about this clonotype: A much larger clone differs by one base, so this may be a read error. The genes are TRBV20-1 and TRBJ2-7, with 7 nucleotides matching TRBD2. CDR1 DFQATT and CDR2 SNEGSKA come from the germline V gene (reference sequence). CDR3 length: 13 residues. CDR3 in DNA: TGCAGTGCCAGAAGCGGGCGGGAGTACGAGCAGTGCTTC. As protein: CSARSGREYEQCF.

This clonotype has ten or more counts. The chain couples TRBV20-1 to TRBJ2-1; 10 bases line up with TRBD1. Germline CDR1 is DFQATT and CDR2 is SNEGSKA (reference sequence). This CDR3 is 14 amino acids long. With 6 bases clipped from V and 4 bases from J, the junction kept 6 bases outside the gene matches. CDR3 nucleotide sequence: TGCAGTGCGCATCCGGGACAGGGGTACAATGAGCAGTTCTTC. Its protein product is CSAHPGQGYNEQFF.

This clonotype was picked up many times. The rearrangement joins TRBV5-1 to TRBJ1-1, with a possible D match to TRBD1 (6 bases). Germline V lookup: CDR1 SGHRS, CDR2 YFSETQ. The CDR3 totals 15 residues. Between the trimmed V and J ends, which lost 3 bases and 5 bases, there was a span of 17 bases. The CDR3 region has the DNA TGCGCCAGCAGCTCAGGACAGTTTGGGGGGACTGAAGCTTTCTTT. It is translated as CASSSGQFGGTEAFF.